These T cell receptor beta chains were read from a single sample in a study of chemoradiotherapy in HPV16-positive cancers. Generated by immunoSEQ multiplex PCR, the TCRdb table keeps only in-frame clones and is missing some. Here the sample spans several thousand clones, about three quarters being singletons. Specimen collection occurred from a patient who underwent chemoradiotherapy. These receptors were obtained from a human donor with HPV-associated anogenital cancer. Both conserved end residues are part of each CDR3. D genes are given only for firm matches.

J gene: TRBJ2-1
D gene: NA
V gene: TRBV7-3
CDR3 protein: CASSLHGNNEQFF
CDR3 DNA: TGTGCCAGCAGCTTACACGGAAACAATGAGCAGTTCTTC

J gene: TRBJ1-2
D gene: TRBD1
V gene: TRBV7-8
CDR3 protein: CASSAWTGDSDGYTF
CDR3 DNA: TGTGCCAGCAGCGCATGGACAGGGGATAGTGATGGCTACACCTTC

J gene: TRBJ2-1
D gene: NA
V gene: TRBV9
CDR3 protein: CASSALPGGSYNEQFF
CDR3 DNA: TGTGCCAGCAGCGCCCTACCTGGAGGGTCCTACAATGAGCAGTTCTTC

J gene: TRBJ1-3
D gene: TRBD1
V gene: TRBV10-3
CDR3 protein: CAISFGTGTGNTIYF
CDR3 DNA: TGTGCCATCAGTTTCGGGACAGGGACTGGAAACACCATATATTTT

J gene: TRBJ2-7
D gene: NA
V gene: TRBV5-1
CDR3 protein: CASSLGQRKSYEQYF
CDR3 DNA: TGCGCCAGCAGCTTGGGGCAGCGAAAGTCCTACGAGCAGTACTTC

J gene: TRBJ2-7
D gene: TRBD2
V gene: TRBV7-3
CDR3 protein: CASSSGLAGAYEQYF
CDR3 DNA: TGTGCCAGCAGCTCCGGACTAGCGGGCGCCTACGAGCAGTACTTC

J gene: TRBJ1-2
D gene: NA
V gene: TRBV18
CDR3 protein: CASSAPGGNGYTF
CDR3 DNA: TGTGCCAGCTCAGCTCCCGGGGGGAATGGCTACACCTTC

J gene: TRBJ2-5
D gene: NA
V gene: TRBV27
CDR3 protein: CASSSEGLAETQYF
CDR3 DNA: TGTGCCAGCAGTTCAGAAGGTCTGGCTGAAACCCAGTACTTC

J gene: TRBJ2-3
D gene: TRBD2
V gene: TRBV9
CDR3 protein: CASSLAGSPTDTQYF
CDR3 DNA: TGTGCCAGCAGCCTAGCGGGGTCCCCTACAGATACGCAGTATTTT

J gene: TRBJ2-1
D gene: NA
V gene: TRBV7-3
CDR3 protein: CASSRAGGEQFF
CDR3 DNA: TGTGCCAGCAGCCGCGCGGGCGGTGAGCAGTTCTTC

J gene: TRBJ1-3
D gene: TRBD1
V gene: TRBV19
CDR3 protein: CASSMALWTGTFSGNTIYF
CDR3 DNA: TGTGCCAGTAGTATGGCGCTTTGGACAGGAACCTTCTCTGGAAACACCATATATTTT

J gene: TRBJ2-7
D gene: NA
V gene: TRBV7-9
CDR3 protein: CASSSGPVPHEQYF
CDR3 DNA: TGTGCCAGCAGCTCCGGGCCAGTCCCCCACGAGCAGTACTTC

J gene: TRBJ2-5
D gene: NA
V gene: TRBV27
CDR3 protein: CASSYEKGPQETQYF
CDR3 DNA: TGTGCCAGCAGCTATGAAAAGGGGCCCCAAGAGACCCAGTACTTC

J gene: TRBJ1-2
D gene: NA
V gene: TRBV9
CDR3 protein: CASSVDQGASGYTF
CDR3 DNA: TGTGCCAGCAGCGTAGATCAAGGGGCGAGTGGCTACACCTTC

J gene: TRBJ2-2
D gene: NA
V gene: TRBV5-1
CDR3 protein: CASSGTVDTGELFF
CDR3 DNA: TGCGCCAGCAGCGGGACGGTAGACACCGGGGAGCTGTTTTTT

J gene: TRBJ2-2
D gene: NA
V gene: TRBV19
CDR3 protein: CASIGGQLLNTGELFF
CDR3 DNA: TGTGCCAGTATAGGGGGACAACTCCTGAACACCGGGGAGCTGTTTTTT

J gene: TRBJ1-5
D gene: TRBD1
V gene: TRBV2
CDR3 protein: CASSENAGQGTGRGPQHF
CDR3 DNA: TGTGCCAGCAGTGAAAACGCAGGACAGGGGACAGGAAGAGGGCCCCAGCATTTT

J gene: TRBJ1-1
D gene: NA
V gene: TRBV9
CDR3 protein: CASSGLGPPNTEAFF
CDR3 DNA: TGTGCCAGCAGCGGGCTGGGCCCTCCGAACACTGAAGCTTTCTTT

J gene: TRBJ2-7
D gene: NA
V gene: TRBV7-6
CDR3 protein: CASSLARAYEQYF
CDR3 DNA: TGTGCCAGCAGCTTAGCCAGAGCCTACGAGCAGTACTTC

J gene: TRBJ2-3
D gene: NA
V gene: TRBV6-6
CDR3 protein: CASSYPPGGGTDTQYF
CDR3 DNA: TGTGCCAGCAGTTACCCCCCCGGCGGGGGCACAGATACGCAGTATTTT

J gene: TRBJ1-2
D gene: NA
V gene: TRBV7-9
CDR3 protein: CASSLAMGGYTF
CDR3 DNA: TGTGCCAGCAGCTTAGCGATGGGCGGCTACACCTTC

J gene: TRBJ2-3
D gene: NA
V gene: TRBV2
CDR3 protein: CATRRGQGTDTQYF
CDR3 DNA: TGTGCCACCAGGCGGGGGCAGGGCACAGATACGCAGTATTTT

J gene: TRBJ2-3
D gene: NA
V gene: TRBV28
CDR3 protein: CASTRKLGEEDTQYF
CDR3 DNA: TGTGCCAGCACAAGGAAATTGGGGGAAGAGGATACGCAGTATTTT